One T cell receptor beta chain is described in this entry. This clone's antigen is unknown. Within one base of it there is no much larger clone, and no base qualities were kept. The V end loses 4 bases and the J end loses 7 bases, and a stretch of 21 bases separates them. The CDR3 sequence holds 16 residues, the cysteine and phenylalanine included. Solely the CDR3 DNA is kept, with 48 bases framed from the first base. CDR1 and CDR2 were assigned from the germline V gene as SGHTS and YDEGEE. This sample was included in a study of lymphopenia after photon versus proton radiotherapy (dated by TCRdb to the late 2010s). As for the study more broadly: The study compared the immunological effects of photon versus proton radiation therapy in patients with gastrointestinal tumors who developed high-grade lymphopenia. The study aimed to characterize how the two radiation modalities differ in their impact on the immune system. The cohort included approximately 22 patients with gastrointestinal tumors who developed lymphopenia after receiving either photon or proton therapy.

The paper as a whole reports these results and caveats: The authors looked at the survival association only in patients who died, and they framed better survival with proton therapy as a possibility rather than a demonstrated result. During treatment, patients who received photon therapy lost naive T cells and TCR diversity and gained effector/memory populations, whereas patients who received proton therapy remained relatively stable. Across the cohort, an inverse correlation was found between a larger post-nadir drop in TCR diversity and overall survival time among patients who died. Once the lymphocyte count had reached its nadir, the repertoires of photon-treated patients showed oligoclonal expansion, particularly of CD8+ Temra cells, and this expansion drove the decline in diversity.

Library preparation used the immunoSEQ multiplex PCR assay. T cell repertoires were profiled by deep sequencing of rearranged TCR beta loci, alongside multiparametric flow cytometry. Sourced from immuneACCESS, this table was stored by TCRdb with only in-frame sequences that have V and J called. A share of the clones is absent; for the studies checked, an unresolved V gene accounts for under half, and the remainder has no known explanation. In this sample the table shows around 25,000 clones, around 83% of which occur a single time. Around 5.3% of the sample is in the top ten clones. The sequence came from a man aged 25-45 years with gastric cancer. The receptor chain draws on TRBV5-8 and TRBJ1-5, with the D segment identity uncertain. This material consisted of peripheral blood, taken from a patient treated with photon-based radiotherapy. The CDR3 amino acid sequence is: CASSPGISKFSQPQHF. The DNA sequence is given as TGTGCCAGCAGCCCCGGGATCTCGAAATTTAGCCAGCCCCAGCATTTT.